This entry lists 27 T cell receptor beta chains sequenced from one sample in a study of T cells and Merkel cell carcinoma outcomes. The repertoire was sequenced with immunoSEQ multiplex PCR; TCRdb's copy has only in-frame clones and lacks some. The sample has hundreds of clones; about 90% are singletons. Specimen: tumor tissue from Merkel cell carcinoma. The receptors come from a human donor with Merkel cell carcinoma.

Comment on this clone: Germline and junction disagree at one end, which may indicate a read error. The rearrangement uses TRBV5-1 and TRBJ1-1, with 7 positions matching TRBD1. The CDR3 spans 16 residues. Germline CDR1 and CDR2: SGHRS and YFSETQ. The CDR3 DNA is TGCGTCAGCAGCTCGTTAGGGGGCGGGGTGAGCACTGAAGCTTTCTTT. As protein: CVSSSLGGGVSTEAFF.

This chain connects TRBV5-5 to TRBJ2-3, with TRBD1 as a possible D gene (6 bases). Trimming removed 0 bases from V and 0 bases from J, with 14 bases in between. This CDR3 is built from 17 residues. Germline CDR1 and CDR2: SGHKS and YYEKEE (reference sequence). The CDR3 coding sequence is TGTGCCAGCAGCTTGGCCAGGGGCGGGCCTAGCACAGATACGCAGTATTTT. Translating gives CASSLARGGPSTDTQYF.

A single count supports this clone. The chain employs TRBV5-4 and TRBJ2-6; D gene uncertain. Trimming removed 1 base at V and 0 bases at J, with 2 bases between. Germline CDR1 is SGHNT and CDR2 is YYREEE (reference sequence). This CDR3 region has 14 residues. The CDR3 DNA reads TGTGCCAGCAGCTTGCACTCTGGGGCCAACGTCCTGACTTTC. Its translation is CASSLHSGANVLTF.

The gene calls are TRBV6-5 and TRBJ1-1; 8 bases align to TRBD1. With 6 bases clipped from V and 4 bases from J, the junction kept 4 bases outside the gene matches. The CDR3 has 13 amino acids. Germline V gene sequence: CDR1 MNHEY, CDR2 SVGAGI. The CDR3 here is CASSKQGVTEAFF. The CDR3 DNA reads as TGTGCCAGCAGCAAACAGGGGGTCACTGAAGCTTTCTTT.

CDR3 nucleotides: TGTGCCAGCAGCTTATGGGGGCCAGCCTACGAGCAGTACTTC. Its translation is CASSLWGPAYEQYF. J is TRBJ2-7 and V is TRBV7-2, with a possible D match to TRBD1 (6 bases). The V gene lost 2 bases and the J gene lost 2 bases, with 10 bases spanning the gap. Germline CDR1 and CDR2: SGHTA and FQGNSA. CDR3 length: 14 amino acids.

The chain employs TRBV9 and TRBJ2-3, with 16 positions matching TRBD2. The CDR3 has 19 residues. Trimming took 2 bases from V and 2 from J; bases not matched to a gene: 8. CDR1 is SGDLS and CDR2 is YYNGEE in the germline V gene. This chain's CDR3 is CASSVNPGTSGGATDTQYF. Written as DNA, the CDR3 is TGTGCCAGCAGCGTGAACCCCGGGACTAGCGGGGGGGCCACAGATACGCAGTATTTT. Variable domain in full (rest from reference TRBV9 and TRBJ2-3): DSGVTQTPKHLITATGQRVTLRCSPRSGDLSVYWYQQSLDQGLQFLIQYYNGEERAKGNILERFSAQQFPDLHSELNLSSLELGDSALYFCASSVNPGTSGGATDTQYFGPGTRLTVL.

The chain is built from TRBV9 and TRBJ2-6, with D hard to call. From germline, CDR1 is SGDLS and CDR2 YYNGEE. CDR3 length: 14 residues. Trimming left V 3 bases short and J 6 bases short, with 10 bases between. This chain's CDR3 is CASSATRLANVLTF. The CDR3 DNA sequence: TGTGCCAGCAGCGCGACACGACTGGCCAACGTCCTGACTTTC.

This chain connects TRBV7-7 to TRBJ2-6, with D uncertain. CDR3 length equals 18 residues. Germline CDR1 is SSHAT and CDR2 is FNYEAQ (reference sequence). The germline V and J ends were trimmed by 5 bases and 5 bases, with 22 bases remaining between them. Written as DNA, the CDR3 is TGTGCCAGCAGCGTCAAGTCAGTGCCACAAAGTCGGGCCAACGTCCTGACTTTC. It yields the protein CASSVKSVPQSRANVLTF.

The chain uses TRBV4-1 and TRBJ2-1; 7 bases are a match to TRBD2. The CDR3 is 15 residues long. The junction had 0 bases not matched to a gene; V was cut back by 1 base and J by 0 bases. Germline assignment: CDR1 MGHRA and CDR2 YSYEKL. CDR3 sequence reads: CASSQGGGSYNEQFF. The CDR3 bases are TGCGCCAGCAGCCAAGGGGGGGGCTCCTACAATGAGCAGTTCTTC.

The chain uses TRBV28 and TRBJ1-1; a weak D match, TRBD1 (6 bases). The germline CDR1 and CDR2 sequences are MDHEN and SYDVKM. The CDR3 has 14 residues. V dropped 4 bases and J dropped 3 bases, with 12 bases sitting between them. The CDR3: CASSSLGGHTEAFF. CDR3 sequence (DNA): TGTGCCAGCAGTTCCCTCGGGGGGCACACTGAAGCTTTCTTT.

V gene TRBV19 combines with J gene TRBJ1-4; TRBD1 might be the D (5 bases). The CDR3 is made up of 16 amino acids. V gave up 1 base and J gave up 8 bases, with 17 bases separating them. Germline assignment: CDR1 LNHDA and CDR2 SQIVND (reference sequence). The DNA for the CDR3 is TGTGCCAGTAGTATAGCCCTGGGCAGGGTCGGCGAAAAACTGTTTTTT. It yields the protein CASSIALGRVGEKLFF.

This chain links TRBV2 with TRBJ2-3, with D maybe TRBD2 (6 bases). CDR1 and CDR2 from the germline V gene are SNHLY and FYNNEI. V lost 8 bases and J 2 bases, leaving 11 bases between the germline ends. This CDR3 comprises 13 residues. CDR3 protein: CASSRGNTDTQYF. CDR3 coding DNA: TGTGCCAGCTCCCGGGGGAACACAGATACGCAGTATTTT.

A remark on this clone: A junction boundary mismatches the germline segment, possibly from a read error. J is TRBJ2-2 and V is TRBV11-2; 8 bases map to TRBD1. CDR1 and CDR2 (germline): SGHAT, FQNNGV. The CDR3 consists of 15 residues. The CDR3 reads CASSPSGTGSGELFF. The CDR3 DNA follows: TGTGCCAGCAGCCCCTCCGGGACAGGTTCCGGGGAACTGTTTTTT. Variable domain in full (rest from reference TRBV11-2 and TRBJ2-2): EAGVAQSPRYKIIEKRQSVAFWCNPISGHATLYWYQQILGQGPKLLIQFQNNGVVDDSQLPKDRFSAERLKGVDSTLKIQPAKLEDSAVYLCASSPSGTGSGELFFGEGSRLTVL.

The chain links TRBV5-1 to TRBJ1-1; D is possibly TRBD1 (5 bases). V was trimmed by 9 bases and J by 0 bases, leaving 12 bases between them. Looked up from germline, CDR1 is SGHRS and CDR2 is YFSETQ. The CDR3 runs 13 residues. The CDR3 DNA sequence: TGCGCCACCAGGCAGGGAATGAACACTGAAGCTTTCTTT. Translating it yields CATRQGMNTEAFF.

This chain uses TRBV9 with TRBJ1-5, with unresolved D. The germline V gene has CDR1 SGDLS and CDR2 YYNGEE. CDR3 length: 14 residues. Trimming cost V 0 bases and J 3 bases, with 7 bases left between them. In DNA form, the CDR3 reads TGTGCCAGCAGCGTAGGTGGGCCCAATCAGCCCCAGCATTTT. Protein product: CASSVGGPNQPQHF.

V usage is TRBV9 and J usage is TRBJ2-5, with unresolved D. The germline gives CDR1 SGDLS, CDR2 YYNGEE. The ends were cut back, 3 bases at V and 5 bases at J, with 11 bases in the middle. The CDR3 runs 13 residues. This CDR3 reads CASSATDRETQYF. Written as DNA, the CDR3 is TGTGCCAGCAGCGCCACGGATCGGGAGACCCAGTACTTC.

This clone was seen only once. The chain combines TRBV2 with TRBJ1-1; no clear D. The V and J ends lost 8 bases and 2 bases respectively, with 9 bases between them. This CDR3 comprises 12 residues. Germline CDR1 reads SNHLY; CDR2 reads FYNNEI. The CDR3 coding sequence is TGTGCCAGCCACACGGATAACACTGAAGCTTTCTTT. Translated, it gives CASHTDNTEAFF.

This clone was picked up one time. J is TRBJ1-1 and V is TRBV18; D remains unclear. The V and J ends lost 6 bases and 8 bases respectively, with 13 bases between them. Germline CDR1 is KGHSH and CDR2 is LQKENI. The CDR3 is 12 residues long. Here the CDR3 reads CASSTYREEAFF. In nucleotides, the CDR3 is TGTGCCAGCTCCACTTACCGGGAAGAAGCTTTCTTT.

The CDR3 is CASSLGLRVSPFYEQYF. The CDR3 DNA is TGTGCCAGCAGCTTGGGACTGAGGGTCAGCCCCTTTTACGAGCAGTACTTC. The chain has TRBV5-6 and TRBJ2-7; D is perhaps TRBD2 (5 bases). The germline V gene encodes CDR1 SGHDT and CDR2 YYEEEE. Trimming took off 0 bases at V and 4 bases at J, with 20 bases between the two ends. The CDR3 length is 17 residues.

The chain uses TRBV27 and TRBJ1-5; 8 nucleotides line up with TRBD1. CDR1 MNHEY and CDR2 SMNVEV come from the germline V gene (reference sequence). J lost 3 bases, V lost 6 bases, and 7 bases had no gene match. CDR3 length: 15 residues. The CDR3 DNA reads TGTGCCAGCAGGTCCACAGGGGGTTACAATCAGCCCCAGCATTTT. Protein sequence: CASRSTGGYNQPQHF.

The rearrangement uses TRBV6-5 and TRBJ1-1; D gene uncertain. Germline lookup yields CDR1 MNHEY and CDR2 SVGAGI. The ends were cut back, 7 bases at V and 6 bases at J, with 18 bases in the middle. There are 14 residues in the CDR3. For the CDR3, the DNA is TGTGCCAGCACCTCCGGTGGGGTTGGGGCTGAAGCTTTCTTT. Translated: CASTSGGVGAEAFF.

The chain carries TRBV1 and TRBJ1-4; the D segment call TRBD1 is taken from the table without a DNA check. TRBV1 is tagged as a pseudogene. CDR3 length equals 15 residues. DNA of the CDR3: TGCACCAGCAGCCAAGGGGACAGGGTGAATGAAAAACTGTTTTTT. This codes for CTSSQGDRVNEKLFF.

The V and J genes are TRBV7-9 and TRBJ2-1; the match to TRBD1 covers 7 bases. This CDR3 is built from 15 residues. V dropped 2 bases and J dropped 6; count of bases not matched to a gene: 7. Germline CDR1 reads SEHNR; CDR2 reads FQNEAQ (reference sequence). CDR3 DNA: TGTGCCAGCAGCTTAATACAGGGGCGACGCAATGAGCAGTTCTTC. Translated: CASSLIQGRRNEQFF.

The chain joins TRBV20-1 to TRBJ1-1; the D is unclear. The CDR3 spans 11 residues. Germline values: CDR1 DFQATT, CDR2 SNEGSKA (reference sequence). The germline V and J ends were trimmed by 3 bases and 8 bases, with 10 bases remaining between them. The CDR3, as DNA: TGCAGTGCTAGCGCAGGATCCGAAGCTTTCTTT. It yields the protein CSASAGSEAFF.

This rearrangement joins TRBV19 to TRBJ2-7; 7 bases are shared with TRBD2. This CDR3 is 15 amino acids long. CDR1 and CDR2 (germline): LNHDA, SQIVND (reference sequence). Trimming cost V 6 bases and J 2 bases; bases outside gene matches: 10. The CDR3 here is CASRGAGTGTYEQYF. Here the CDR3 DNA reads TGTGCCAGTAGGGGAGCGGGAACCGGGACCTACGAGCAGTACTTC. Based on the CDR3 plus reference TRBV19 and TRBJ2-7, the full variable domain is DGGITQSPKYLFRKEGQNVTLSCEQNLNHDAMYWYRQDPGQGLRLIYYSQIVNDFQKGDIAEGYSVSREKKESFPLTVTSAQKNPTAFYLCASRGAGTGTYEQYFGPGTRLTVT.

The chain employs TRBV27 and TRBJ2-5, with D maybe TRBD1 (6 bases). With 5 bases removed from V and 2 bases from J, the gap between germline ends came to 15 bases. The CDR3 has 15 amino acids. Germline CDR1 is MNHEY and CDR2 is SMNVEV (reference sequence). The CDR3 bases are TGTGCCAGCAGTCTAACGCACAGGGATCAAGAGACCCAGTACTTC. Its translation is CASSLTHRDQETQYF.

The CDR3 DNA reads as TGTGCCAGCAGCGACGAACTAGCGGGGGAATCTAGTACGCAGTATTTT. This sequence encodes CASSDELAGESSTQYF. The genes are TRBV11-2 and TRBJ2-3; TRBD2 agrees at 11 bases. The CDR3 has 16 residues. Germline V CDR1 and CDR2: SGHAT, FQNNGV. V shed 5 bases and J 8 bases; nucleotides not matched to a gene: 12.